The next 8 T cell receptor beta chains were all read from a single sample in a study of OX40 agonist ivuxolimab in advanced cancers. Clones were sequenced by immunoSEQ multiplex PCR, and TCRdb holds only the in-frame ones, with some missing. Of 85,000 to 90,000 clones in the sample, 75% to 90% were seen once. The sequences come from CD4+ or CD8+ T cells sorted from blood, collected in a trial of the OX40 agonist ivuxolimab. The receptors were sampled from an adult with an advanced solid tumor such as melanoma, head and neck, liver or kidney cancer.

This sequence joins TRBV28 and TRBJ2-1; D may match TRBD1 or TRBD2 (6 bases each). The CDR3 runs to 20 residues. Trimming removed 3 bases from V and 1 base from J, with 25 bases in between. Germline V CDR1 and CDR2: MDHEN, SYDVKM. The CDR3 spells CASSFFGGVYERGSYNEQFF. The CDR3 region has the DNA TGTGCCAGCAGTTTCTTCGGCGGGGTTTATGAGAGGGGGTCCTACAATGAGCAGTTCTTC.

The chain links TRBV21-1 to TRBJ1-3; the DNA was not compared with TRBD1, the D call given in the table. TRBV21-1 is flagged as a pseudogene. The CDR3 is 19 amino acids. The CDR3 sequence: CASSKRCLQQGARGNTIYF. CDR3 DNA: TGTGCCAGCAGCAAAAGGTGTTTACAACAGGGGGCTAGGGGAAACACCATATATTTT.

The gene calls are TRBV11-3 and TRBJ2-1, with D possibly being TRBD2 (5 bases). The CDR3 runs 14 residues. CDR1 and CDR2 (germline): SGHNT, YENEEA. V lost 5 bases and J lost 4, with 12 bases in between. The DNA for the CDR3 is TGTGCCAGCAGCATCGACTATTCTTACAATGAGCAGTTCTTC. This translates into CASSIDYSYNEQFF.

This chain uses TRBV7-3 with TRBJ1-1; D gene unclear. The CDR3 is 15 amino acids. The germline V gene encodes CDR1 SGHTA and CDR2 FQGTGA. With 5 bases removed from V and 1 base from J, the gap between germline ends came to 14 bases. The CDR3 sequence: CASSPSEGRNTEAFF. For the CDR3, the DNA is TGTGCCAGCAGCCCCTCAGAGGGTAGGAACACTGAAGCTTTCTTT.

The V gene is TRBV4-2, the J gene TRBJ2-4; the D is unclear. This CDR3 region has 15 residues. Trimming cost V 5 bases and J 7 bases, with 18 bases left between them. CDR1 is LGHNA, CDR2 YNFKEQ, per germline. The CDR3 region is CASSSDWYKRNIQYF. For the CDR3, the DNA is TGTGCCAGCAGCTCCGACTGGTACAAGAGGAACATTCAGTACTTC.

This chain uses TRBV7-2 with TRBJ1-2; TRBD1 matches 8 bases. The CDR3 totals 13 residues. Germline V CDR1 and CDR2: SGHTA, FQGNSA. J lost 7 bases, V lost 6 bases, and 7 bases had no gene match. The CDR3 protein is CASRRTGGSGYTF. The CDR3 DNA reads TGTGCCAGCAGACGTACAGGGGGTTCTGGCTACACCTTC. Complete variable domain (other parts from reference TRBV7-2 and TRBJ1-2): GAGVSQSPSNKVTEKGKDVELRCDPISGHTALYWYRQSLGQGLEFLIYFQGNSAPDKSGLPSDRFSAERTGGSVSTLTIQRTQQEDSAVYLCASRRTGGSGYTFGSGTRLTVV.

Only one count was recorded for this clone. CDR3 DNA: TGTGCCAGCAGCCAAGTCTTGAGAGGGAGAGGAAACACCATATATTTT. Translation: CASSQVLRGRGNTIYF. This chain connects TRBV4-2 to TRBJ1-3; D gene ambiguous. CDR1 is LGHNA, CDR2 YNFKEQ, per germline. V lost 1 base, J lost 4 bases, and 14 bases lay in between. The CDR3 extends over 16 amino acids.

This rearrangement joins TRBV7-2 to TRBJ2-3; 9 bases fit TRBD2. The V gene end was trimmed by 5 bases and the J gene end by 2 bases; junction bases not matched to a gene: 5. CDR3 size: 15 residues. Germline lookup yields CDR1 SGHTA and CDR2 FQGNSA. CDR3 bases: TGTGCCAGCAGCATTTTAGCGGGGGCCACAGATACGCAGTATTTT. Residues: CASSILAGATDTQYF.